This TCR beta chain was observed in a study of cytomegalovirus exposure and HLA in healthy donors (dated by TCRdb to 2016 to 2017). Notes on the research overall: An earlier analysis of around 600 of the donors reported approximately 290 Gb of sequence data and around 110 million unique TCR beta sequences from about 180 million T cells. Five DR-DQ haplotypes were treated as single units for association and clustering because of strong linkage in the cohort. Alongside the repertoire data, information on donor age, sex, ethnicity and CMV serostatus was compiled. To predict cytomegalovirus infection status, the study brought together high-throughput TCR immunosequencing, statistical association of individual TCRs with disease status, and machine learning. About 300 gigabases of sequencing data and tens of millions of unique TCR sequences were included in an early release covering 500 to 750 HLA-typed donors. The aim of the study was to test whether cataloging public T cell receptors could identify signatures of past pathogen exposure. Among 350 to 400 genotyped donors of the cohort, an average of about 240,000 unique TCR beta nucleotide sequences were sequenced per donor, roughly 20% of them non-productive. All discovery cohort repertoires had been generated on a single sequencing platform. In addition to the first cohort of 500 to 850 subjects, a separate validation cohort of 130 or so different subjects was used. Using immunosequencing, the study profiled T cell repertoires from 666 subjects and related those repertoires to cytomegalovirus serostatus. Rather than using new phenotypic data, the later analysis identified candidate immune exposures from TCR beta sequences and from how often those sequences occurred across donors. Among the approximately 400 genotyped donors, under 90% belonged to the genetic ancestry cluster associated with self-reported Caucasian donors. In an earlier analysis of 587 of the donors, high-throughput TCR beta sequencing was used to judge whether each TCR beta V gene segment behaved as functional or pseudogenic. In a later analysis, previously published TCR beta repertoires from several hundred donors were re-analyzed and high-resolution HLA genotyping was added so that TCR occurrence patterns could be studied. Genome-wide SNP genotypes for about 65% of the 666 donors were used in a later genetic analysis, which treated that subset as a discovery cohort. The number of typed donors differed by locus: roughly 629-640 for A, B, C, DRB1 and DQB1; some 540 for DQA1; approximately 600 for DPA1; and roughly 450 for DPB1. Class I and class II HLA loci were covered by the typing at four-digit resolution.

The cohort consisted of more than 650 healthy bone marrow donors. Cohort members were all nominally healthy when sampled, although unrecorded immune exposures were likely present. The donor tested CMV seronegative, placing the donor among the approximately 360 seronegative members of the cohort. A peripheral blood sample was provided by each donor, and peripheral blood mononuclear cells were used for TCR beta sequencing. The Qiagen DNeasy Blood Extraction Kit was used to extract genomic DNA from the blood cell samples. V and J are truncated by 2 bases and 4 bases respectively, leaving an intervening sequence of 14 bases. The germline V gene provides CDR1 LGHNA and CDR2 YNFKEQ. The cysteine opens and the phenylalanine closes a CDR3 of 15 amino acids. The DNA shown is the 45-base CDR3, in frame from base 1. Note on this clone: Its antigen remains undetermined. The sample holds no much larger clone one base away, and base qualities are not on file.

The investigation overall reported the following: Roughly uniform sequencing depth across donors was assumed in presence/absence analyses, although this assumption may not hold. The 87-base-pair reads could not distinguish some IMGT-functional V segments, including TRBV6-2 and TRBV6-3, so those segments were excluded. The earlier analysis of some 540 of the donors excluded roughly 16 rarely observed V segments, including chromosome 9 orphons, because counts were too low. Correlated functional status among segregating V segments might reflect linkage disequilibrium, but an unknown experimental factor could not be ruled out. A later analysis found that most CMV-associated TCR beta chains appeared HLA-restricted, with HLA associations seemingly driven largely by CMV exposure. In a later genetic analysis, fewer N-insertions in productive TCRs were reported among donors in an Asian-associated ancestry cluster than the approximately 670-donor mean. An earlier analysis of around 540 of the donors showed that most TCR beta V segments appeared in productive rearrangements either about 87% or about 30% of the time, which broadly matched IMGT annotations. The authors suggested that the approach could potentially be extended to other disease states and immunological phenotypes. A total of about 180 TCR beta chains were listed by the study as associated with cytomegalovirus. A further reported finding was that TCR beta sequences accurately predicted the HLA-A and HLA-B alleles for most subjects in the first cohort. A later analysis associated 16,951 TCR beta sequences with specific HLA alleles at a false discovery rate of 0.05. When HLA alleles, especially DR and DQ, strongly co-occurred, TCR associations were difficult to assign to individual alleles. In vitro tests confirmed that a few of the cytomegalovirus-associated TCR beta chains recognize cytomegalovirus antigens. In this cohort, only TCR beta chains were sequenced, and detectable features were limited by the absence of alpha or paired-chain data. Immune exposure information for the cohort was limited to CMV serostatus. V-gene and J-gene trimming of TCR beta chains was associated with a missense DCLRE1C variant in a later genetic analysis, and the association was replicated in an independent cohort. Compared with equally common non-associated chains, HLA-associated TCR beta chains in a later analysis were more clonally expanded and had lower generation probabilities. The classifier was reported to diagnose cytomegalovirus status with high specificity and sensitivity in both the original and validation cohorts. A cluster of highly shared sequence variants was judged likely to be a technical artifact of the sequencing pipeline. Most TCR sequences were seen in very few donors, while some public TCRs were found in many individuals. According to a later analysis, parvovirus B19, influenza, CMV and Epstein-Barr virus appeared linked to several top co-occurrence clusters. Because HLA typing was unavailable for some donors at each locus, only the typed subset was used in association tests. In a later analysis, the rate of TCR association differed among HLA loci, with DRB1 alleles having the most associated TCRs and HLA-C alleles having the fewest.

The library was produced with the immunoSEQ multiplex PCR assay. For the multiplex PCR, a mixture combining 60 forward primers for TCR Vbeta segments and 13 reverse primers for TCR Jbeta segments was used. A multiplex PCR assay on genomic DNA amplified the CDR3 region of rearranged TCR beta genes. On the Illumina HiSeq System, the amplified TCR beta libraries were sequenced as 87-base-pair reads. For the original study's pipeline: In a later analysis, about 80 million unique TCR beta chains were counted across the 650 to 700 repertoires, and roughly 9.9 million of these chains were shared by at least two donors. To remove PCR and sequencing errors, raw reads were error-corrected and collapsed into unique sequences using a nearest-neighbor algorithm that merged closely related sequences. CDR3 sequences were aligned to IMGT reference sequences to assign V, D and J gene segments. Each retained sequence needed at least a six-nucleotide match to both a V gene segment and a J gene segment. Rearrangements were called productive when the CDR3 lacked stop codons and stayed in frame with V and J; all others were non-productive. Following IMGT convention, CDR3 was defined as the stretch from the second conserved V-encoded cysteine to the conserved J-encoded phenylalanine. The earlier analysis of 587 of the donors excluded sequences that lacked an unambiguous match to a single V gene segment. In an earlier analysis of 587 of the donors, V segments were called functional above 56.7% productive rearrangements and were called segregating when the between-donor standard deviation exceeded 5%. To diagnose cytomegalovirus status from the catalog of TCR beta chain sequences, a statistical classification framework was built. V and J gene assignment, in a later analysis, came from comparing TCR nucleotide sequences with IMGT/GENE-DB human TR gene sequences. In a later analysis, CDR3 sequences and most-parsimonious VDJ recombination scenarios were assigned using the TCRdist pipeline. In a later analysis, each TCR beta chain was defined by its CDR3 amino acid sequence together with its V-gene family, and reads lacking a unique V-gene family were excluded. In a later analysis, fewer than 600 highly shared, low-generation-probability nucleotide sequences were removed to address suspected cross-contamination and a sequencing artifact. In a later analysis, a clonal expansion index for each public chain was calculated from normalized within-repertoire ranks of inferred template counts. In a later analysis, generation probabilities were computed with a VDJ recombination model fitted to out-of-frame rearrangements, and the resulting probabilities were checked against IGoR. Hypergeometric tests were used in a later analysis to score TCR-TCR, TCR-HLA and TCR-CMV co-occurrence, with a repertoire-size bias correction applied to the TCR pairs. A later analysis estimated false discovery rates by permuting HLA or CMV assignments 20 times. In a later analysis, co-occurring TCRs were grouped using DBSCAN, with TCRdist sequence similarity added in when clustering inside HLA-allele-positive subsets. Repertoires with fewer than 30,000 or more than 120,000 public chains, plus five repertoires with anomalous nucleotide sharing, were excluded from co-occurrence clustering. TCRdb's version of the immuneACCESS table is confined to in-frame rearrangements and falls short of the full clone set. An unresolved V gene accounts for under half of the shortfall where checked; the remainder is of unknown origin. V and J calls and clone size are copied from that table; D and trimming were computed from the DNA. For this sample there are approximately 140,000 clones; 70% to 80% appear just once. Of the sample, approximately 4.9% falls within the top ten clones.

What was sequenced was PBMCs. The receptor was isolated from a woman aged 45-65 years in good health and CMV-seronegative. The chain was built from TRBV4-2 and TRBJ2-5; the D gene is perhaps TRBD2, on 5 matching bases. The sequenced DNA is TGTGCCAGCAGCCAAATCGGGCTAGCCACAGAGACCCAGTACTTC. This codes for CASSQIGLATETQYF.